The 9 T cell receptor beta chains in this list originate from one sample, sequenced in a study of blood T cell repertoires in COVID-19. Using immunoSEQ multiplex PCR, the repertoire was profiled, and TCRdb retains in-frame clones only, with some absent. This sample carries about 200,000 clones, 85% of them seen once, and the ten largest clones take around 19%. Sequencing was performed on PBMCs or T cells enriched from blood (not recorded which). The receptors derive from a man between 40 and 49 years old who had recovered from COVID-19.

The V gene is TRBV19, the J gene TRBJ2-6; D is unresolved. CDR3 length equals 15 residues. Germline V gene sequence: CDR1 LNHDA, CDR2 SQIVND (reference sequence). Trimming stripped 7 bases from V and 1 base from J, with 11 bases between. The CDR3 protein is CASTYSNSGANVLTF. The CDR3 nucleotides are TGTGCCAGTACCTATTCTAATTCTGGGGCCAACGTCCTGACTTTC.

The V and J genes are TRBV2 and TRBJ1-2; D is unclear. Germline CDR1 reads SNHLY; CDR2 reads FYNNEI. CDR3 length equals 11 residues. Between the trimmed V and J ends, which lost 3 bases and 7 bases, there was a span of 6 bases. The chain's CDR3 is CASSDPFGYTF. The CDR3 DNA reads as TGTGCCAGCAGTGATCCTTTTGGCTACACCTTC.

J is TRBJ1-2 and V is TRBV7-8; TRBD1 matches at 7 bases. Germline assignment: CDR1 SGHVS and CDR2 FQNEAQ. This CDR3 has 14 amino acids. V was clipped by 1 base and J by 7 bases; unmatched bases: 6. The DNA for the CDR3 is TGTGCCAGCAGCTTAGACCGGGACAGTGGTGGCTACACCTTC. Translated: CASSLDRDSGGYTF.

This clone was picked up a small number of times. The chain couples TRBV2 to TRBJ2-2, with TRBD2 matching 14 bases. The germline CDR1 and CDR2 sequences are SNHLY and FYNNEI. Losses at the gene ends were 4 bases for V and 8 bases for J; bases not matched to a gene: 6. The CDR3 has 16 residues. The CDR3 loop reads CASSAGLAGAHGELFF. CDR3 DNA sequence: TGTGCCAGCAGTGCGGGACTAGCGGGAGCCCATGGGGAGCTGTTTTTT.

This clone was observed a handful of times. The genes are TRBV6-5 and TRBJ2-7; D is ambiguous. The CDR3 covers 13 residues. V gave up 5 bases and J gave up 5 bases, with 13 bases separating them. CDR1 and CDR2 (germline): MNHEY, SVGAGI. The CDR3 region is CASSRLREDEQYF. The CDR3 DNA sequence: TGTGCCAGCAGTCGCCTACGAGAGGACGAGCAGTACTTC.

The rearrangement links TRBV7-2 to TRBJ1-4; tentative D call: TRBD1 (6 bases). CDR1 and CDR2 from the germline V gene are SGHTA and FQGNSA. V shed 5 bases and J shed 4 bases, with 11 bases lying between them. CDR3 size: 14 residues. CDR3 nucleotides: TGTGCCAGCAGCCCCGACAGGAATAATGAAAAACTGTTTTTT. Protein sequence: CASSPDRNNEKLFF.

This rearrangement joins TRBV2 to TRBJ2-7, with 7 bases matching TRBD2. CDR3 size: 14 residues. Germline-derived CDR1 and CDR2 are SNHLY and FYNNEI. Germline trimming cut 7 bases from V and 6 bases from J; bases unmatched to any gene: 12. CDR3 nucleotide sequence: TGTGCCAGCATACCCTCCCGCGGGGAGGGCGAGCAGTACTTC. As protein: CASIPSRGEGEQYF.

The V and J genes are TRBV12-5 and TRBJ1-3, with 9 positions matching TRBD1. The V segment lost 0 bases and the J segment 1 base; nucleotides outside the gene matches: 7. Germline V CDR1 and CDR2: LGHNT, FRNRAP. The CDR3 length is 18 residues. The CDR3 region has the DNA TGTGCTAGTGGTTTGGTACTCGACAGGGGGGGTTCTGGAAACACCATATATTTT. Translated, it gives CASGLVLDRGGSGNTIYF.

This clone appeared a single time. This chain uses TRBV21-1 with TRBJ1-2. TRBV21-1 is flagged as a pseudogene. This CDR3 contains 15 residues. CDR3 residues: CASSKAPSRGDGYTF. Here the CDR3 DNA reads TGTGCCAGCAGCAAAGCCCCCAGCCGGGGGGACGGCTACACCTTC.